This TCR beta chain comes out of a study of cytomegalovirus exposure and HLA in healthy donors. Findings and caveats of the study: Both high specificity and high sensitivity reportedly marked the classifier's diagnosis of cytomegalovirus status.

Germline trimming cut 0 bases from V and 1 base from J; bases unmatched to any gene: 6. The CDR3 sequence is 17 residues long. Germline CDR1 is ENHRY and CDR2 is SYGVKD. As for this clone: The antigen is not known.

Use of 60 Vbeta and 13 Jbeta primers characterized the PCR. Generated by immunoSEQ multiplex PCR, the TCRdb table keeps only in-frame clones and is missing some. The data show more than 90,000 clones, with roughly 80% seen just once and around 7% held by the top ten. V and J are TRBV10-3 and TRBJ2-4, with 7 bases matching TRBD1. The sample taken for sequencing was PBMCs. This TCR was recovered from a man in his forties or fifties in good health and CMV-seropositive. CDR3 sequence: CAISESFGTDAKNIQYF. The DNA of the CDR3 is TGTGCCATCAGTGAGTCCTTCGGGACAGATGCCAAAAACATTCAGTACTTC.